Shown below are 7 T cell receptor beta chains from a single sample sequenced in a study of graft-versus-host responses after intestinal transplantation. TCRdb's table, derived via immunoSEQ multiplex PCR, lists solely in-frame clones and lacks some. The table records over 90,000 clones, 80% to 95% of them present only once. Antigens for these TCRs are unknown. Sequencing used unstimulated CD8+ T cells sorted from spleen or lymph node cells, obtained before intestinal transplant. The receptor set was obtained from a human donor who received an intestinal transplant.

The gene calls are TRBV7-9 and TRBJ2-7, with D tentatively TRBD1 (8 bases). Trimming left V 7 bases short and J 0 bases short, with 19 bases between. The germline gives CDR1 SEHNR, CDR2 FQNEAQ (reference sequence). CDR3 size: 16 residues. As DNA, the CDR3 is TGTGCCAGCACCGGGGGGACAGGCCTCGGCTCCTACGAGCAGTACTTC. Amino acids: CASTGGTGLGSYEQYF.

The chain recombines TRBV4-1 with TRBJ2-1; the D gene is possibly TRBD2 (6 bases). Trimming took off 6 bases at V and 2 bases at J, with 14 bases between the two ends. Per germline, CDR1 MGHRA and CDR2 YSYEKL. The CDR3 contains 15 residues. For the CDR3, the DNA is TGCGCCAGCAGGGCGGGACCGCTAACCTACAATGAGCAGTTCTTC. This translates into CASRAGPLTYNEQFF.

This rearrangement joins TRBV27 to TRBJ2-7, with a tentative D call TRBD1 (6 bases). The germline V and J ends were trimmed by 2 bases and 4 bases, with 21 bases remaining between them. The V gene's germline CDR1 is MNHEY and CDR2 SMNVEV (reference sequence). The CDR3 spans 17 residues. The CDR3 sequence: CASSLSSRGPVGYEQYF. CDR3 nucleotide sequence: TGTGCCAGCAGTTTAAGTTCCAGGGGTCCCGTTGGGTACGAGCAGTACTTC.

This clone was seen only once. The DNA for the CDR3 is TGTGCCAGCAGCTTAGCCTTTAGGGGACAGCAAAACACTGAAGCTTTCTTT. This gives the protein CASSLAFRGQQNTEAFF. The V and J genes are TRBV7-9 and TRBJ1-1; 7 bases line up with TRBD1. Trimming at V came to 0 bases and at J to 2 bases, leaving 9 bases not matched to a gene. This CDR3 contains 17 residues. CDR1 is SEHNR, CDR2 FQNEAQ, per germline (reference sequence).

The chain joins TRBV4-1 to TRBJ1-1; 8 nucleotides agree with TRBD1. The CDR3 has 17 residues. The germline V gene has CDR1 MGHRA and CDR2 YSYEKL. V gave up 0 bases and J gave up 1 base; unmatched junction bases: 7. DNA for the CDR3: TGCGCCAGCAGCCAAGATGTGTCAGGGGGCGGGAACACTGAAGCTTTCTTT. It encodes CASSQDVSGGGNTEAFF.

The rearrangement links TRBV6-5 to TRBJ1-1, with 7 bases lining up with TRBD1. The CDR3 is made up of 14 amino acids. Germline V gene data show CDR1 as MNHEY and CDR2 as SVGAGI. V lost 8 bases, J lost 1 base, and 7 bases stayed unmatched. CDR3 nucleotides: TGTGCCAGCGCAGCAGGGACAGCGAACACTGAAGCTTTCTTT. This translates into CASAAGTANTEAFF.

The chain joins TRBV6-1 to TRBJ1-1, with D possibly TRBD1 on 5 matching bases. The CDR3 has 13 residues. Trimming removed 6 bases at V and 4 bases at J, with 12 bases between. The V gene's germline CDR1 is MNHNS and CDR2 SASEGT. The CDR3 spells CASSHTGGTEAFF. The CDR3 nucleotides read TGTGCCAGCAGCCACACCGGGGGCACTGAAGCTTTCTTT.